A single sample gave rise to the 3 T cell receptor beta chains below, sequenced in a study of cytomegalovirus exposure and HLA in healthy donors. PCR amplification relied on 60 Vbeta primers (plus 13 Jbeta primers). Profiled with immunoSEQ multiplex PCR; TCRdb holds only in-frame clones, not every one. The profile shows approximately 100,000 clones, roughly 69% of them singletons. Specimen: PBMCs. Source of these receptors: a woman in her 70s in good health and CMV-seropositive.

The chain uses TRBV25-1 and TRBJ1-5; D uncertain. Trimming pared 5 bases from V and 2 bases from J, leaving 7 bases between. Germline V CDR1 and CDR2: MGHDK, SYGVNS. The CDR3 runs to 13 residues. CDR3 residues: CASSLLGNQPQHF. The CDR3 region has the DNA TGTGCCAGCAGTCTACTTGGCAATCAGCCCCAGCATTTT. The full variable domain, in which reference TRBV25-1 and TRBJ1-5 provide the parts outside the CDR3, is EADIYQTPRYLVIGTGKKITLECSQTMGHDKMYWYQQDPGMELHLIHYSYGVNSTEKGDLSSESTVSRIRTEHFPLTLESARPSHTSQYLCASSLLGNQPQHFGDGTRLSIL.

In its sample, this clone was seen a few times. The rearrangement links TRBV6-6 to TRBJ1-2; D is undetermined. The germline CDR1 and CDR2 sequences are MNHNY and SVGAGI (reference sequence). The CDR3 sequence is 12 residues long. V gave up 10 bases and J gave up 4 bases, with 13 bases separating them. The DNA for the CDR3 is TGTGCCACCGGACTTGGAGGCTATGGCTACACCTTC. This codes for CATGLGGYGYTF.

This clone was seen a single time. V and J are TRBV4-2 and TRBJ2-5, with 7 positions matching TRBD2. From germline, CDR1 is LGHNA and CDR2 YNFKEQ. The CDR3 has 17 residues. With V trimmed by 0 bases and J by 1 base, 8 bases remained unmatched. CDR3 DNA: TGTGCCAGCAGCCAAGATCCCAGCGGGGCACTCCAAGAGACCCAGTACTTC. This gives the protein CASSQDPSGALQETQYF.